This TCR beta chain was sequenced in a study of cytomegalovirus exposure and HLA in healthy donors. PCR employed 60 Vbeta and 13 Jbeta primers. Profiled with immunoSEQ multiplex PCR; TCRdb holds only in-frame clones, not every one. The sample table includes fewer than 200,000 clones. Trimming removed 5 bases at V and 7 bases at J, with 15 bases between. Per the germline V gene, CDR1 is SGHTA and CDR2 is FQGNSA. This CDR3 comprises 14 residues. The receptor was isolated from a woman in her sixties in good health and CMV-seronegative. The chain uses TRBV7-2 and TRBJ1-5; D may be TRBD1 (5 bases). Sequenced: PBMCs. The CDR3 loop is CASSPRVWGQPQHF. The CDR3 nucleotides read TGTGCCAGCAGCCCCCGTGTGTGGGGCCAGCCCCAGCATTTT.